This TCR beta chain was documented in a study of control samples from healthy donors and cancer patients. Generated by immunoSEQ multiplex PCR, the TCRdb table keeps only in-frame clones and is missing some. The table records around 140,000 clones, approximately 92% of them present only once. The CDR3 sequence is 12 residues long. V lost 5 bases, J lost 12 bases, and 7 bases stayed unmatched. The V gene's germline CDR1 is SNHLY and CDR2 FYNNEI. This chain uses TRBV2 with TRBJ1-5; 7 bases are shared with TRBD1. This sequence originates from a man younger than 40 in good health. The material sequenced was blood. In DNA form, the CDR3 reads TGTGCCAGCAGTTCCCGACAGGGTGGCCAGCATTTT. Protein product: CASSSRQGGQHF.